This T cell receptor beta chain came from a study of shared clonotypes between healthy human individuals. The assay was run at deep level. The repertoire was sequenced with immunoSEQ multiplex PCR; TCRdb's copy has only in-frame clones and lacks some. The table has 2 million to 2.5 million clones, approximately 94% seen once. Per germline, CDR1 SQVTM and CDR2 ANQGSEA. The V and J ends lost 5 bases and 4 bases respectively, with 12 bases between them. The CDR3 spans 12 residues. The sequence was collected from a man younger than 35 in good health. The chain employs TRBV29-1 and TRBJ2-7; D might be TRBD1 (5 bases). Sequences were obtained from naive CD4+ T cells sorted from blood. Subset noted: CD45RA+ positively selected. For the CDR3, the DNA is TGCAGCGTTCAGGGATTGGCTTACGAGCAGTACTTC. This sequence encodes CSVQGLAYEQYF.